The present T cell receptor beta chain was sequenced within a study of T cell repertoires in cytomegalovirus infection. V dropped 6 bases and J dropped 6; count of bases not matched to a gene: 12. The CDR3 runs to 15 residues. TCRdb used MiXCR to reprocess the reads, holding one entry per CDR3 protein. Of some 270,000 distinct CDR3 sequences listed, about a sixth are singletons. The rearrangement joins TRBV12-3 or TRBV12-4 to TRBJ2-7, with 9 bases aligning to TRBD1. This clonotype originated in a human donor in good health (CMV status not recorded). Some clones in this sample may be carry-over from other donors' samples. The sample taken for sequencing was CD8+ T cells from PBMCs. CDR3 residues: CASRPRGTGTCEQYF. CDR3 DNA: TGTGCCAGCAGACCCCGGGGGACAGGGACCTGCGAGCAGTACTTC.